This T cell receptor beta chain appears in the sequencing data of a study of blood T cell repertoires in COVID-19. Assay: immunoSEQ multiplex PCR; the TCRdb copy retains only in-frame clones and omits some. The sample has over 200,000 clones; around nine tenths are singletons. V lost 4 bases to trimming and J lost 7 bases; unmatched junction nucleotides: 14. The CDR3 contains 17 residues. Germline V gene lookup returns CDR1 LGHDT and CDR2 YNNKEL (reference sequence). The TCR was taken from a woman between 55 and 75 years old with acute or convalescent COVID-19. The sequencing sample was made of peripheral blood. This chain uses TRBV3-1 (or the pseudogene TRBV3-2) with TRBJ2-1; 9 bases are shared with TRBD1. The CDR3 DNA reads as TGTGCCAGCAGCCCAACGTGGGGACAGGGATCTGAGAATGAGCAGTTCTTC. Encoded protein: CASSPTWGQGSENEQFF.